These 9 T cell receptor beta chains share one sample of origin, sequenced in a study of human thymus T cells. Here immunoSEQ multiplex PCR was the method, and the copy in TCRdb shows in-frame clones only, minus some. The sample lists 35,000 to 45,000 clones; 94% were seen once. Sequencing was performed on blood. Receptors were obtained from a boy in the first two years of life with a congenital heart defect but otherwise immunologically healthy.

The chain employs TRBV9 and TRBJ2-2; D is perhaps TRBD2 (5 bases). CDR1 is SGDLS and CDR2 is YYNGEE in the germline V gene. Trimming took 0 bases from V and 3 from J, leaving 12 bases between them. The CDR3 totals 16 residues. The DNA for the CDR3 is TGTGCCAGCAGCGTAGACCCAAAGGGAGACACCGGGGAGCTGTTTTTT. Residues: CASSVDPKGDTGELFF.

The gene calls are TRBV2 and TRBJ2-7; 8 bases line up with TRBD2. Trimming removed 9 bases from V and 1 base from J; junction bases left unmatched: 8. This CDR3 contains 14 residues. The germline V gene encodes CDR1 SNHLY and CDR2 FYNNEI. The CDR3, as DNA: TGTGCCAGTGAGCGGGGGCAACCTTCCTACGAGCAGTACTTC. It is translated as CASERGQPSYEQYF.

Notes on this clone: The junction departs from germline at one end; a sequencing error may be responsible. The V gene is TRBV7-8, the J gene TRBJ2-1; 8 nucleotides agree with TRBD2. Germline-derived CDR1 and CDR2 are SGHVS and FQNEAQ. The CDR3 is 13 residues long. The CDR3 region has the DNA TGTGCCAGCAGCTCCGGGACTAGAGGTTCTTCGATCTTC. It specifies CASSSGTRGSSIF.

This chain links TRBV4-3 with TRBJ2-1, with D perhaps being TRBD1 or TRBD2 (5 bases each). Trimming cost V 0 bases and J 0 bases, with 6 bases left between them. Looked up from germline, CDR1 is LGHNA and CDR2 is YSLEER. This CDR3 has 15 residues. CDR3 sequence reads: CASSQDGTSYNEQFF. As DNA, the CDR3 is TGCGCCAGCAGCCAAGACGGGACCTCCTACAATGAGCAGTTCTTC.

This sequence joins TRBV5-3 and TRBJ2-7; D call uncertain. TRBV5-3 is annotated as an ORF whose role is uncertain. V shed 0 bases and J shed 4 bases, with 2 bases lying between them. The CDR3 totals 11 residues. The CDR3 sequence: CARSLGYEQYF. CDR3 coding DNA: TGTGCCAGAAGCTTGGGTTACGAGCAGTACTTC.

V usage is TRBV4-3 and J usage is TRBJ2-3; 11 nucleotides line up with TRBD2. CDR1 LGHNA and CDR2 YSLEER come from the germline V gene. The CDR3 is 18 residues long. Losses at the gene ends were 1 base for V and 0 bases for J; bases not matched to a gene: 6. The CDR3 is CASSQGLAGGPSTDTQYF. The DNA of the CDR3 is TGCGCCAGCAGCCAAGGGCTAGCGGGGGGCCCTAGCACAGATACGCAGTATTTT.

This rearrangement joins TRBV4-2 to TRBJ2-5; D is undetermined. The CDR3 covers 14 residues. Germline V CDR1 and CDR2: LGHNA, YNFKEQ. V lost 0 bases to trimming and J lost 7 bases, with 12 bases between them. CDR3 nucleotide sequence: TGTGCCAGCAGCCAAGATCCCACGGGTGGGACCCAGTACTTC. This sequence encodes CASSQDPTGGTQYF.

This chain connects TRBV12-2 to TRBJ2-7; TRBD1, the D gene given by the table, was not confirmed from the DNA. TRBV12-2 constitutes a pseudogene. The CDR3 runs to 16 residues. As DNA, the CDR3 is TGTGCAAGTCGCTGCAGACAGGTCGACAGCTCCTACGAGCAGTACTTC. The encoded protein is CASRCRQVDSSYEQYF.

The V gene is TRBV4-3, the J gene TRBJ2-5; TRBD2 matches at 9 bases. The V gene's germline CDR1 is LGHNA and CDR2 YSLEER. V gave up 0 bases and J gave up 2 bases; unmatched junction bases: 4. This CDR3 spans 16 amino acids. CDR3 loop: CASSQERGGGQETQYF. DNA for the CDR3: TGCGCCAGCAGCCAAGAACGCGGGGGGGGTCAAGAGACCCAGTACTTC.